The next 10 T cell receptor beta chains were all read from a single sample in a study of T cell responses to AZD1222 COVID-19 vaccine (TCRdb year 2021). Libraries came from the immunoSEQ multiplex PCR assay. TCRdb took over this immuneACCESS table, retaining in-frame rearrangements with V and J assigned. Such tables are incomplete; in checked studies, under half of the missing clones stem from an unresolved V gene, and the remainder is unexplained. The sample yields 35,000 to 55,000 clones; roughly 78% were counted once. The ten largest clones capture roughly 21% of the sample. This specimen's time point label, interpreted: about 28 days (+/-7) after the second vaccine dose. Taken with the paper, the label for treatment or condition translates to: meningococcal conjugate vaccine given as trial control. This specimen consisted of peripheral blood, obtained 28 days after the second dose of the MenACWY control vaccine. The receptors shown here come from an adult who received the MenACWY meningococcal vaccine as a control.

V usage is TRBV7-7 and J usage is TRBJ2-1; 11 bases align to TRBD2. Per germline, CDR1 SSHAT and CDR2 FNYEAQ (reference sequence). This CDR3 has 17 amino acids. Trimming at V came to 2 bases and at J to 6 bases, leaving 9 bases not matched to a gene. This CDR3 reads CASSLSLAGGLSNEQFF. As DNA, the CDR3 is TGTGCCAGCAGCTTATCCCTAGCGGGAGGTCTCTCCAATGAGCAGTTCTTC.

The chain employs TRBV19 and TRBJ1-1, with D maybe TRBD1 (6 bases). The V gene lost 5 bases and the J gene lost 1 base, with 14 bases spanning the gap. CDR3 length equals 15 residues. Germline loops: CDR1 LNHDA, CDR2 SQIVND (reference sequence). DNA of the CDR3: TGTGCCAGTAGTTCTTTAACAGGGAGGAACACTGAAGCTTTCTTT. Translation: CASSSLTGRNTEAFF.

The chain is built from TRBV27 and TRBJ1-5, with D uncertain. The V gene lost 2 bases and the J gene lost 7 bases, with 9 bases spanning the gap. CDR3 size: 13 residues. Germline lookup yields CDR1 MNHEY and CDR2 SMNVEV (reference sequence). The CDR3 here is CASSLSAKQPQHF. CDR3 nucleotide sequence: TGTGCCAGCAGTTTAAGCGCCAAGCAGCCCCAGCATTTT.

The chain has TRBV7-2 and TRBJ2-1; 11 nucleotides line up with TRBD2. V dropped 4 bases and J dropped 0; count of bases not matched to a gene: 5. CDR1 and CDR2 (germline): SGHTA, FQGNSA. CDR3 length: 17 residues. CDR3 nucleotide sequence: TGTGCCAGCAGCTCGGGACTAGCGGAAAGCTCCTACAATGAGCAGTTCTTC. Its translation is CASSSGLAESSYNEQFF.

This chain links TRBV15 with TRBJ2-7, with TRBD2 as a possible D gene (6 bases). There are 15 residues in the CDR3. Germline V gene sequence: CDR1 LNHNV, CDR2 YYDKDF (reference sequence). V was cut by 6 bases and J by 1 base, with 16 bases left in between. DNA of the CDR3: TGTGCCACCAGTGTAGAGCGGGCCGGGTCCTACGAGCAGTACTTC. Protein product: CATSVERAGSYEQYF.

The chain carries TRBV28 and TRBJ1-1; D uncertain. The V gene lost 3 bases and the J gene lost 4 bases, with 3 bases spanning the gap. The germline V gene has CDR1 MDHEN and CDR2 SYDVKM. The CDR3 runs to 11 residues. The CDR3: CASSFFTEAFF. The CDR3 nucleotides are TGTGCCAGCAGTTTTTTCACTGAAGCTTTCTTT.

The V call is TRBV10-3, the J call TRBJ1-3; D gene uncertain. V was shortened by 3 bases and J by 2 bases, with 8 bases between the two germline ends. This CDR3 has 14 residues. Germline V gene sequence: CDR1 ENHRY, CDR2 SYGVKD. The CDR3 region has the DNA TGTGCCATCAGTGACGGCCTGGCTGGAAACACCATATATTTT. As protein: CAISDGLAGNTIYF.

The chain employs TRBV5-6 and TRBJ1-1, with a weak D call TRBD1 (5 bases). The V and J ends lost 4 bases and 7 bases respectively, with 17 bases between them. Germline CDR1 and CDR2: SGHDT and YYEEEE. The CDR3 is 14 amino acids. Here the CDR3 reads CASSTPGAAIEAFF. The CDR3 DNA is TGTGCCAGCAGCACCCCTGGGGCAGCCATTGAAGCTTTCTTT. The full variable domain, with the rest looked up from reference TRBV5-6 and TRBJ1-1, is DAGVTQSPTHLIKTRGQQVTLRCSPKSGHDTVSWYQQALGQGPQFIFQYYEEEERQRGNFPDRFSGHQFPNYSSELNVNALLLGDSALYLCASSTPGAAIEAFFGQGTRLTVV.

The J gene is TRBJ1-4, the V gene TRBV5-6, with D possibly TRBD1 on 5 matching bases. Germline CDR1 and CDR2: SGHDT and YYEEEE. The CDR3 runs to 15 residues. V was shortened by 0 bases and J by 0 bases, with 6 bases between the two germline ends. The CDR3 DNA sequence: TGTGCCAGCAGCTTGGGGGGCGCAACTAATGAAAAACTGTTTTTT. It codes for CASSLGGATNEKLFF.

This clone appeared a few times. This rearrangement joins TRBV10-1 to TRBJ1-1; D uncertain. The V and J ends lost 0 bases and 4 bases respectively, with 9 bases between them. Per germline, CDR1 WNHNN and CDR2 SYGVQD (reference sequence). The CDR3 runs 14 residues. The CDR3 here is CASSESTQATEAFF. The CDR3 nucleotides are TGCGCCAGCAGTGAGTCCACCCAGGCCACTGAAGCTTTCTTT.